This is a list of T cell receptor beta chains from one sample in a study of Ad26.COV2.S vaccination and SARS-CoV-2 variants. Sequencing used immunoSEQ multiplex PCR; TCRdb keeps in-frame clones, though not all of them. The table records fewer than 900,000 clones, approximately 88% of them present only once. The sequencing used peripheral blood, collected in a trial of Ad26.COV2.S vaccine versus placebo. The receptors here all came from a person aged 18-65 years who received the Ad26.COV2.S COVID-19 vaccine or a placebo. Both conserved end residues are part of each CDR3. Each record gives: V gene, CDR3 protein.

TRBV19	CASSIGGSGETQYF
TRBV18	CASSPGGYTNEKLFF
TRBV7-8	CASSPGTGGEWTPSTDTQYF
TRBV24-1	CAPPGGTGEIGSTDTQYF
TRBV7-2	CASSYLAGGHYEQYF
TRBV2	CASSEWGLEQSSSTDTQYF
TRBV20-1	CSAMGGYEQYF
TRBV19	CASTSSQVFEAFF
TRBV28	CASSLSVRDYEQYF
TRBV7-2	CASSLGTYQETQYF
TRBV2	CASSPSGGQKKLFF
TRBV7-9	CASSLEGLAGVSYNEQFF
TRBV27	CASSLLARASGRHQTYEQYF
TRBV6-6	CASSLTDYSVGRTYEQYF
TRBV30	CAWGRENQPQHF
TRBV27	CASSFGPGHLYEQYF
TRBV15	CATSRDLTGTPHPPQHF
TRBV5-1	CASSVQGVEAFF
TRBV24-1	CATSGDRGGLGDTQYF
TRBV30	CAWSPGQGGGTDTQYF
TRBV18	CASSPVTDTQYF
TRBV5-4	CASSLGRGGPYEQYF
TRBV19	CASSPRRANTGELFF
TRBV18	CASSSSMDRQETQYF
TRBV11-2	CASSSEEQGSYEQYF
TRBV25-1	CASSVQGYEQYF
TRBV7-9	CASSLTGGNTEAFF
TRBV5-1	CASSLAGESNQPQHF
TRBV7-2	CASSLGTGLNTEAFF
TRBV19	CASSIGLAGGIYEQYF
TRBV29-1	CSVKRETVWTDTQYF
TRBV3-1/TRBV3-2	CASSPPGTGFYTF
TRBV6-5	CASRPQGSGYTF
TRBV7-2	CASSLLQGKAEAFF
TRBV4-2	CASSQDGQGAREQYF
TRBV7-9	CASLGQENTEAFF
TRBV6-5	CASRAVSGQETQYF
TRBV5-4	CASSSLAEQETQYF
TRBV5-1	CASSLGQLSGNTIYF
TRBV18	CASSPQGGRQGYGYTF
TRBV15	CATSRDSGRRYF
TRBV9	CASSVSGFNGPQHF
TRBV19	CASSRGDNPANEQFF
TRBV27	CASSLLGSAGPWYEQYF
TRBV2	CASIETENQPQHF
TRBV2	CASSEIRGYTF
TRBV11-2	CASSLFRGLRQGGYTF
TRBV19	CASTFSDRRNSPLHF
TRBV27	CASSEHTNEKLFF
TRBV5-1	CASSPSEAGYTF
TRBV6-1	CASSEGTGGVYGYTF
TRBV6-5	CASSFRGMNTEAFF
TRBV18	CASSLKPGLAENNEQFF
TRBV7-9	CASSLVRAGVGTGELFF
TRBV18	CASSPRTGRDEKLFF